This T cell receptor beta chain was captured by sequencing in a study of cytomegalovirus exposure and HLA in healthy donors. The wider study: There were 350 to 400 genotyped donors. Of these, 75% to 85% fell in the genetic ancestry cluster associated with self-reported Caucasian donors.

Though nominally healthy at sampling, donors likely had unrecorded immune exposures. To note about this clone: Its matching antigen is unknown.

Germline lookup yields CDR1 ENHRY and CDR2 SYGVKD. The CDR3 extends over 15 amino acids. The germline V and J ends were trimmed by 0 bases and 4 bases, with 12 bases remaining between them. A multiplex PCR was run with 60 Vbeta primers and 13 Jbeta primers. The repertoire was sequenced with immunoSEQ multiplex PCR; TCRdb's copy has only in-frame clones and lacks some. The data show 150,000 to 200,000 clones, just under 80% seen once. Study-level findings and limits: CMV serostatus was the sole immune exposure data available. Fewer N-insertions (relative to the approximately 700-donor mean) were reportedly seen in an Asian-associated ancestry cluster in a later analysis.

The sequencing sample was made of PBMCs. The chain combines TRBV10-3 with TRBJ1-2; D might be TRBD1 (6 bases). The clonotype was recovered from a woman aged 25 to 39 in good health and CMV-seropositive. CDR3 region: CAISESKGDGYGYTF. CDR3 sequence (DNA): TGTGCCATCAGTGAGTCGAAGGGGGATGGCTATGGCTACACCTTC.